Below, 27 T cell receptor beta chains from the same sample are listed, as sequenced in a study of type 1 regulatory T cells (dated by TCRdb to the early 2020s). The data were produced on an Illumina MiSeq. The raw public reads went through TCRdb reprocessing: fastp at Q25, MiXCR clone calling, in-frame beta chains kept. All rows with the same CDR3 protein become a single entry with the most common DNA and genes. For this sample the table gives about 74,000 distinct CDR3 sequences, of which around 60% were detected only once. The ten largest clonotypes hold 7.6% of the sample. Antigen specificity for these receptors is unknown. The material sequenced was cultured T cells, either the whole culture or a sorted T cell fraction (not recorded which). The sample's cell subset or site label is to be understood as: Tr1-enriched cell product generated in vitro against host alloantigens. The receptor set was obtained from a human donor in good health.

The table lists this clonotype with a few counts. The chain combines TRBV28 with TRBJ2-5, with 9 nucleotides matching TRBD2. Germline CDR1 is MDHEN and CDR2 is SYDVKM. The CDR3 contains 14 residues. V trimming: 5 bases; J trimming: 2 bases; junction bases outside the gene matches: 3. The CDR3 loop reads CASSVLAGQETQYF. The CDR3, as DNA: TGTGCCAGCAGTGTCCTAGCGGGGCAAGAGACCCAGTACTTC.

The V and J genes are TRBV29-1 and TRBJ2-1, with unresolved D. Germline values: CDR1 SQVTM, CDR2 ANQGSEA. V lost 7 bases, J lost 7 bases, and 8 bases lay in between. The CDR3 consists of 10 residues. The CDR3 sequence is CSAEENEQFF. DNA for the CDR3: TGCAGCGCCGAGGAGAATGAGCAGTTCTTC.

This clonotype was observed a few times. J is TRBJ2-1 and V is TRBV12-3 or TRBV12-4; 8 nucleotides align to TRBD2. V lost 5 bases to trimming and J lost 6 bases; unmatched junction nucleotides: 6. This CDR3 is built from 14 residues. The CDR3 region is CASSLGLAANEQFF. Written as DNA, the CDR3 is TGTGCCAGCAGTCTTGGACTAGCTGCCAATGAGCAGTTCTTC.

Here the CDR3 reads CASSQEIGGRYSEQYF. CDR3 nucleotides: TGTGCCAGCAGCCAAGAGATCGGCGGGAGGTACTCCGAGCAGTACTTC. This chain uses TRBV4-2 with TRBJ2-7; 8 nucleotides match TRBD2. Germline assignment: CDR1 LGHNA and CDR2 YNFKEQ. J lost 6 bases, V lost 0 bases, and 10 bases had no gene match. CDR3 size: 16 residues.

V and J are TRBV27 and TRBJ2-3; unclear D gene. V was clipped by 4 bases and J by 7 bases, with 9 bases between them. Looked up from germline, CDR1 is MNHEY and CDR2 is SMNVEV (reference sequence). The CDR3 has 12 residues. The CDR3 spells CASSSHLNTQYF. DNA of the CDR3: TGTGCCAGCAGTTCACACCTAAATACGCAGTATTTT.

This clonotype was observed a handful of times. The chain employs TRBV7-2 and TRBJ2-3; TRBD2 matches 7 bases. CDR1 and CDR2 (germline): SGHTA, FQGNSA. V shed 2 bases and J 2 bases; nucleotides not matched to a gene: 4. The CDR3 extends over 15 amino acids. CDR3 DNA: TGTGCCAGCAGCTTACCAAGCGGGATCACAGATACGCAGTATTTT. Protein: CASSLPSGITDTQYF.

This clonotype came up a few times. The rearrangement links TRBV28 to TRBJ2-2; 7 bases agree with TRBD1. Germline V gene sequence: CDR1 MDHEN, CDR2 SYDVKM. After removal of 5 bases from V and 2 bases from J, the junction contained 5 bases not matched to a gene. The CDR3 extends over 15 amino acids. This CDR3 is CASSLGTANTGELFF. CDR3 nucleotide sequence: TGTGCCAGCAGTCTAGGGACAGCTAACACCGGGGAGCTGTTTTTT.

This clonotype was observed a handful of times. The chain combines TRBV12-3 or TRBV12-4 with TRBJ2-1; the D gene is possibly TRBD2 (6 bases). CDR3 size: 14 residues. V lost 8 bases, J lost 7 bases, and 18 bases lay in between. Here the CDR3 reads CASLPKGGRNEQFF. CDR3 nucleotides: TGTGCCAGCCTCCCAAAGGGAGGTCGGAATGAGCAGTTCTTC.

This clonotype appeared a single time. The chain links TRBV5-1 to TRBJ2-7; 12 nucleotides agree with TRBD1. The V gene's germline CDR1 is SGHRS and CDR2 YFSETQ. V was pared by 4 bases and J by 6 bases, with 8 bases of the junction left unmatched. This CDR3 has 15 residues. CDR3 bases: TGCGCCAGCAGCACGATGGGACAGGGGGCGACCGAGCAGTACTTC. Its protein product is CASSTMGQGATEQYF. Filled out from reference TRBV5-1 and TRBJ2-7, the complete variable domain reads KAGVTQTPRYLIKTRGQQVTLSCSPISGHRSVSWYQQTPGQGLQFLFEYFSETQRNKGNFPGRFSGRQFSNSRSEMNVSTLELGDSALYLCASSTMGQGATEQYFGPGTRLTVT.

The V and J genes are TRBV5-1 and TRBJ2-2; the match to TRBD2 covers 8 bases. The V and J ends lost 2 bases and 4 bases, in that order; junction bases with no gene match: 7. This CDR3 is built from 16 residues. The V gene's germline CDR1 is SGHRS and CDR2 YFSETQ. The CDR3 DNA reads as TGCGCCAGCAGCTTTTTAGCGGGATCGAGCACCGGGGAGCTGTTTTTT. Its protein product is CASSFLAGSSTGELFF.

This rearrangement joins TRBV3-1 to TRBJ2-7, with 12 positions matching TRBD2. This CDR3 contains 20 residues. V shed 1 base, J shed 4 bases, and the junction held 17 bases outside the gene matches. Per germline, CDR1 LGHDT and CDR2 YNNKEL (reference sequence). This CDR3 reads CASSQGELAGGPGFSYEQYF. In nucleotides, the CDR3 is TGTGCCAGCAGCCAAGGGGAGCTAGCGGGAGGGCCAGGTTTCTCTTACGAGCAGTACTTC.

V is TRBV7-2 and J is TRBJ1-1, with D maybe TRBD1 (5 bases). The CDR3 has 12 amino acids. Germline V CDR1 and CDR2: SGHTA, FQGNSA. Trimming pared 5 bases from V and 10 bases from J, leaving 14 bases between. CDR3: CASSLLPGRAFF. In nucleotides, the CDR3 is TGTGCCAGCAGCCTACTCCCAGGGAGAGCTTTCTTT.

V is TRBV18 and J is TRBJ2-7; 8 bases are a match to TRBD2. V shed 6 bases, J shed 5 bases, and the junction held 12 bases outside the gene matches. This CDR3 is built from 15 residues. Per germline, CDR1 KGHSH and CDR2 LQKENI. DNA for the CDR3: TGTGCCAGCTCTCAAGGGAGCGGGAGTAACGACGAGCAGTACTTC. Protein: CASSQGSGSNDEQYF.

In its sample, this clonotype was seen a few times. This chain links TRBV3-1 with TRBJ2-7, with a possible D match to TRBD2 (5 bases). This CDR3 has 13 residues. From germline, CDR1 is LGHDT and CDR2 YNNKEL (reference sequence). Trimming cost V 3 bases and J 6 bases, with 12 bases left between them. CDR3 region: CASSQVVSGEQYF. In DNA form, the CDR3 reads TGTGCCAGCAGCCAGGTAGTCAGCGGCGAGCAGTACTTC.

J is TRBJ1-5 and V is TRBV24-1; D possibly corresponds to TRBD1 (6 bases). The CDR3 loop spans 14 amino acids. Between the trimmed V and J ends, which lost 5 bases and 7 bases, there was a span of 14 bases. Germline-derived CDR1 and CDR2 are KGHDR and SFDVKD. The CDR3 sequence is CATSGGGHPQPQHF. The CDR3 region has the DNA TGTGCCACCAGTGGCGGGGGCCATCCACAGCCCCAGCATTTT.

This chain joins TRBV7-9 and TRBJ2-7; possible D gene TRBD2, 5 bases. Germline values: CDR1 SEHNR, CDR2 FQNEAQ (reference sequence). This CDR3 contains 13 residues. The germline V and J ends were trimmed by 3 bases and 1 base, with 7 bases remaining between them. CDR3 sequence: CASSFSGSYEQYF. The CDR3 DNA sequence: TGTGCCAGCAGCTTTTCGGGGTCCTACGAGCAGTACTTC.

This clonotype was counted a few times. The CDR3 DNA reads as TGCAGTGCTAGAGTGGACAGCTCCTACAATGAGCAGTTCTTC. Residues: CSARVDSSYNEQFF. This chain links TRBV20-1 with TRBJ2-1; TRBD1 is a possible D gene (6 bases). The V and J ends lost 1 base and 0 bases respectively, with 7 bases between them. This CDR3 region has 14 residues. Germline-derived CDR1 and CDR2 are DFQATT and SNEGSKA (reference sequence).

The sample holds a few counts of this clonotype. The chain links TRBV7-9 to TRBJ2-3; no definite D call. This CDR3 spans 13 amino acids. Germline values: CDR1 SEHNR, CDR2 FQNEAQ (reference sequence). V was cut by 2 bases and J by 5 bases, with 8 bases left in between. Here the CDR3 DNA reads TGTGCCAGCAGCTTAAACTCTAAAGATACGCAGTATTTT. The encoded protein is CASSLNSKDTQYF. Complete variable domain (other parts from reference TRBV7-9 and TRBJ2-3): DTGVSQNPRHKITKRGQNVTFRCDPISEHNRLYWYRQTLGQGPEFLTYFQNEAQLEKSRLLSDRFSAERPKGSFSTLEIQRTEQGDSAMYLCASSLNSKDTQYFGPGTRLTVL.

V and J are TRBV12-3 or TRBV12-4 and TRBJ1-2, with 9 bases lining up with TRBD1. Trimming at V came to 5 bases and at J to 5 bases, leaving 6 bases not matched to a gene. The CDR3 runs to 14 residues. The CDR3 region is CASSGQGIGYGYTF. CDR3 nucleotides: TGTGCCAGCAGTGGACAGGGGATCGGATATGGCTACACCTTC.

The rearrangement uses TRBV12-3 or TRBV12-4 and TRBJ1-6; D remains unclear. The CDR3 is 15 amino acids. The germline V and J ends were trimmed by 6 bases and 1 base, with 10 bases remaining between them. This chain's CDR3 is CASSPGGSYNSPLHF. Here the CDR3 DNA reads TGTGCCAGCAGCCCCGGTGGGTCCTATAATTCACCCCTCCACTTT.

The V and J genes are TRBV12-3 or TRBV12-4 and TRBJ2-5; D remains unclear. The CDR3 covers 12 residues. The ends were cut back, 3 bases at V and 5 bases at J, with 7 bases in the middle. As DNA, the CDR3 is TGTGCCAGCAGTTTCGTCCCGGAGACCCAGTACTTC. The encoded protein is CASSFVPETQYF.

J is TRBJ2-7 and V is TRBV4-1; 7 bases align to TRBD1. CDR1 is MGHRA, CDR2 YSYEKL, per germline. The CDR3 contains 14 residues. V lost 3 bases, J lost 2 bases, and 4 bases stayed unmatched. CDR3 sequence: CASSHVTGPYEQYF. The DNA for the CDR3 is TGCGCCAGCAGCCACGTGACAGGGCCCTACGAGCAGTACTTC.

CDR3 sequence reads: CASSLVAGVANEQFF. The CDR3, as DNA: TGCGCCAGCAGCTTGGTGGCGGGAGTGGCCAATGAGCAGTTCTTC. V is TRBV5-1 and J is TRBJ2-1; 7 bases are shared with TRBD2. This CDR3 contains 15 residues. After removal of 0 bases from V and 6 bases from J, the junction contained 6 bases not matched to a gene. Germline V gene sequence: CDR1 SGHRS, CDR2 YFSETQ.

CDR3 DNA sequence: TGCAGCGTCGAGGGTGGGGACAGTTTTCGCGAGCAGTACTTC. This codes for CSVEGGDSFREQYF. The rearrangement joins TRBV29-1 to TRBJ2-7, with TRBD1 identical over 7 bases. Germline CDR1 reads SQVTM; CDR2 reads ANQGSEA. CDR3 length equals 14 residues. Unmatched junction bases numbered 14, after V lost 6 bases and J lost 6 bases.

V is TRBV20-1 and J is TRBJ2-6; D possibly corresponds to TRBD1 (6 bases). Per the germline V gene, CDR1 is DFQATT and CDR2 is SNEGSKA (reference sequence). The V and J ends lost 6 bases and 0 bases respectively, with 18 bases between them. CDR3 size: 17 residues. CDR3 amino acids: CSATSGEGSSGANVLTF. The CDR3 DNA reads as TGCAGTGCGACGTCAGGGGAAGGAAGCTCTGGGGCCAACGTCCTGACTTTC.

The chain joins TRBV10-3 to TRBJ1-3; 7 bases fit TRBD1. The CDR3 contains 13 residues. Germline-derived CDR1 and CDR2 are ENHRY and SYGVKD. V shed 11 bases and J 4 bases; nucleotides not matched to a gene: 8. The CDR3 DNA reads as TGTGCCGCCGGGGACAGCGCAGGAAACACCATATATTTT. Translating gives CAAGDSAGNTIYF.

As DNA, the CDR3 is TGTGCCAGCAGCCAAGGACTAGCGGGAGTTGGATTTGTGCAGTATTTT. Its protein is CASSQGLAGVGFVQYF. This chain uses TRBV9 with TRBJ2-3; 13 positions agree with TRBD2. This CDR3 region has 16 residues. Germline CDR1 is SGDLS and CDR2 is YYNGEE. After removal of 4 bases from V and 11 bases from J, the junction contained 13 bases not matched to a gene.